Listed below are T cell receptor beta chains from one sample, sequenced in a study of blood T cell repertoires in COVID-19. Produced via immunoSEQ multiplex PCR; TCRdb's table is partial and in-frame only. This table has 80,000 to 95,000 clones, 80% to 85% appearing once. The sequencing input was peripheral blood. Receptors originate from a man at least 80 years old with acute or convalescent COVID-19. Both conserved end residues are part of each CDR3. A D gene is named only where the DNA matches it firmly. Only part of the rows carry a size: once, few, many, or a class if the clone is expanded.

D gene	V gene	clone size	J gene	CDR3 protein	CDR3 DNA
.	TRBV19	.	TRBJ2-2	CASRSPTRGTGELFF	TGTGCCAGTAGAAGCCCCACCCGGGGCACCGGGGAGCTGTTTTTT
.	TRBV24-1	.	TRBJ1-2	CATPILGDDYTF	TGTGCCACCCCGATATTGGGAGACGACTACACCTTC
.	TRBV2	few	TRBJ1-5	CASADNSNQPQHF	TGTGCCAGCGCAGACAATAGCAATCAGCCCCAGCATTTT
TRBD1	TRBV19	.	TRBJ1-1	CASKPGTAVNTEAFF	TGTGCCAGCAAGCCCGGGACAGCCGTGAACACTGAAGCTTTCTTT
.	TRBV19	once	TRBJ1-1	CASSDSGGKAFF	TGTGCCAGTAGTGACTCGGGGGGTAAAGCTTTCTTT
TRBD1	TRBV14	.	TRBJ1-4	CASSSNHGTVNEKLFF	TGTGCCAGCAGCTCCAACCACGGGACAGTTAATGAAAAACTGTTTTTT
TRBD2	TRBV19	.	TRBJ2-2	CASAGTSGGSASGELFF	TGTGCCAGTGCCGGGACTAGCGGTGGATCGGCCAGCGGGGAGCTGTTTTTT
TRBD1	TRBV9	.	TRBJ2-3	CASSFRQGGGTDTQYF	TGTGCCAGCAGCTTCCGACAGGGGGGAGGCACAGATACGCAGTATTTT
TRBD2	TRBV11-2	.	TRBJ2-1	CASRPPSSGRSEQFF	TGTGCCAGCAGACCGCCGAGTAGCGGGAGATCTGAGCAGTTCTTC
.	TRBV4-2	.	TRBJ1-4	CASSFETAATNEKLFF	TGTGCCAGCAGCTTTGAAACAGCTGCAACTAATGAAAAACTGTTTTTT
TRBD2	TRBV18	.	TRBJ2-5	CASSPGLAGVETQYF	TGTGCCAGCTCACCGGGACTAGCGGGAGTGGAGACCCAGTACTTC
.	TRBV28	once	TRBJ1-5	CASSLFLQPQHF	TGTGCCAGCAGTTTATTCCTTCAGCCCCAGCATTTT
.	TRBV6-5	.	TRBJ1-5	CASRSQGSSNQPQHF	TGTGCCAGCAGAAGCCAGGGGTCGAGCAATCAGCCCCAGCATTTT
TRBD1	TRBV6-5	.	TRBJ1-2	CASSYSDRAPNYGYTF	TGTGCCAGCAGTTATTCGGACAGGGCCCCTAACTATGGCTACACCTTC
.	TRBV5-1	.	TRBJ2-5	CASSLVPAGGETQYF	TGCGCCAGCAGCTTGGTGCCAGCGGGCGGGGAGACCCAGTACTTC
.	TRBV4-1	.	TRBJ1-6	CASSQGWGGQVNSPLHF	TGCGCCAGCAGTCAAGGCTGGGGGGGACAAGTTAATTCACCCCTCCACTTT
.	TRBV4-1	few	TRBJ1-3	CASSQEESRSGNTIYF	TGCGCCAGCAGCCAAGAAGAGTCGCGCTCTGGAAACACCATATATTTT
.	TRBV2	.	TRBJ2-5	CASTEGAPETQYF	TGTGCCAGCACGGAGGGGGCTCCGGAGACCCAGTACTTC
.	TRBV18	few	TRBJ2-1	CASSLSSSYNEQFF	TGTGCCAGCTCCCTCTCCAGCTCCTACAATGAGCAGTTCTTC
TRBD1	TRBV12-3/TRBV12-4	.	TRBJ1-1	CASSSTGGTEAFF	TGTGCCAGCAGCTCAACAGGGGGCACTGAAGCTTTCTTT
TRBD2	TRBV4-3	.	TRBJ2-2	CASSQGGSGSAGELFF	TGCGCCAGCAGCCAAGGAGGTAGCGGGAGCGCCGGGGAGCTGTTTTTT
.	TRBV5-1	.	TRBJ1-1	CASRFDTAEAFF	TGCGCCAGCAGATTTGACACAGCCGAAGCTTTCTTT
.	TRBV4-2	few	TRBJ1-5	CASSQGGAEGSQQPQHF	TGTGCCAGCAGCCAGGGAGGTGCCGAAGGTTCCCAGCAGCCCCAGCATTTT
.	TRBV19	.	TRBJ1-5	CASSLWGEGGNQPQHF	TGTGCCAGTAGTCTATGGGGAGAGGGTGGCAATCAGCCCCAGCATTTT
.	TRBV2	.	TRBJ2-3	CASTGDTTDTQYF	TGTGCCAGCACCGGGGACACCACAGATACGCAGTATTTT
.	TRBV2	few	TRBJ2-7	CATEGGGSSIYEQYF	TGTGCCACCGAGGGTGGAGGGAGTTCCATCTACGAGCAGTACTTC
TRBD1	TRBV7-2	.	TRBJ2-1	CASSLVGTGNYNEQFF	TGTGCCAGCAGCTTAGTAGGGACAGGGAATTACAATGAGCAGTTCTTC